Presented here are 30 T cell receptor beta chains from one specimen sequenced in a study of blood T cell repertoires in COVID-19. The table came from immunoSEQ multiplex PCR; TCRdb's copy has only in-frame clones and leaves some out. The repertoire includes over 200,000 clones, 92% of them detected once, and approximately 1.2% sits in the top ten. Material for sequencing was peripheral blood. The receptors originated from a man aged 30 to 39 with acute or convalescent COVID-19.

The gene calls are TRBV3-1 (or the pseudogene TRBV3-2) and TRBJ2-1; 12 nucleotides match TRBD2. CDR1 LGHDT and CDR2 YNNKEL come from the germline V gene (reference sequence). The junction had 4 bases not matched to a gene; V was cut back by 1 base and J by 6 bases. The CDR3 consists of 16 residues. CDR3 amino acids: CASSQGKLAGGNEQFF. The CDR3 nucleotides read TGTGCCAGCAGCCAAGGAAAACTAGCGGGAGGCAATGAGCAGTTCTTC.

This clone was seen a few times. In the same sample, other DNA sequences code for this CDR3. The chain combines TRBV19 with TRBJ2-7, with 9 nucleotides matching TRBD1. The CDR3 is 13 amino acids. Germline trimming cut 6 bases from V and 1 base from J; bases unmatched to any gene: 1. The germline V gene has CDR1 LNHDA and CDR2 SQIVND (reference sequence). CDR3 sequence reads: CASRGQGSYEQYF. Here the CDR3 DNA reads TGTGCCAGTAGGGGACAGGGATCCTACGAGCAGTACTTC.

This chain links TRBV15 with TRBJ2-5, with 7 bases fitting TRBD1. V lost 0 bases to trimming and J lost 4 bases; unmatched junction nucleotides: 2. This CDR3 has 14 residues. Germline V gene lookup returns CDR1 LNHNV and CDR2 YYDKDF (reference sequence). This CDR3 reads CATSRDAGGETQYF. CDR3 nucleotides: TGTGCCACCAGCAGAGATGCAGGGGGAGAGACCCAGTACTTC.

The chain employs TRBV4-2 and TRBJ2-3; a weak D match, TRBD2 (5 bases). The CDR3 spans 16 residues. The germline V gene encodes CDR1 LGHNA and CDR2 YNFKEQ. V dropped 2 bases and J dropped 0 bases, with 12 bases sitting between them. The CDR3 DNA reads as TGTGCCAGCAGCCAACTGTGGACTGTTAGCACAGATACGCAGTATTTT. Its protein is CASSQLWTVSTDTQYF.

The chain links TRBV20-1 to TRBJ1-2; D remains unclear. CDR1 DFQATT and CDR2 SNEGSKA come from the germline V gene (reference sequence). V lost 6 bases and J 5 bases, leaving 10 bases between the germline ends. The CDR3 covers 11 residues. CDR3 region: CSAGVWYGYTF. CDR3 nucleotides: TGCAGTGCCGGGGTTTGGTATGGCTACACCTTC.

V usage is TRBV19 and J usage is TRBJ1-1; D is ambiguous. CDR1 is LNHDA, CDR2 SQIVND, per germline (reference sequence). Trimming took 2 bases from V and 5 from J, leaving 6 bases between them. This CDR3 is built from 12 residues. DNA of the CDR3: TGTGCCAGTAGTATAAGGAGTACTGAAGCTTTCTTT. Protein: CASSIRSTEAFF.

This chain joins TRBV27 and TRBJ2-3; 9 bases are shared with TRBD1. The CDR3 loop spans 18 amino acids. Per the germline V gene, CDR1 is MNHEY and CDR2 is SMNVEV (reference sequence). With V trimmed by 10 bases and J by 0 bases, 17 bases remained unmatched. The CDR3 loop reads CATPFRYRGQPSTDTQYF. CDR3 in DNA: TGTGCCACCCCATTCCGTTACAGGGGGCAACCTAGCACAGATACGCAGTATTTT.

This clone was seen a single time. The chain has TRBV15 and TRBJ2-3, with D possibly being TRBD2 (5 bases). Germline CDR1 reads LNHNV; CDR2 reads YYDKDF (reference sequence). The germline V and J ends were trimmed by 6 bases and 2 bases, with 18 bases remaining between them. There are 16 residues in the CDR3. The CDR3 coding sequence is TGTGCCACCAGTCCGATTTCGGGGTGGACCACAGATACGCAGTATTTT. Translation: CATSPISGWTTDTQYF.

To note about this clone: At one of its ends the junction is not consistent with the germline gene, which may arise from a read error. The rearrangement links TRBV9 to TRBJ2-7, with D possibly being TRBD1 (6 bases). In germline, CDR1 is SGDLS, CDR2 YYNGEE. This CDR3 contains 15 residues. The CDR3: CASSPSPTGRYGQYF. The CDR3 DNA follows: TGTGCCAGCAGCCCGAGCCCCACAGGGCGGTACGGGCAGTACTTC.

As for this clone: The junction does not match germline at one end; this may be a read error. The rearrangement links TRBV27 to TRBJ2-7, with TRBD1 matching 8 bases. CDR3 length: 17 amino acids. Germline V CDR1 and CDR2: MNHEY, SMNVEV (reference sequence). Here the CDR3 reads CASSLSGYPGTGYEQYF. The CDR3 DNA follows: TGTGCCAGCAGTCTATCTGGATATCCGGGGACAGGTTACGAGCAGTACTTC.

The chain links TRBV2 to TRBJ1-2, with D hard to call. CDR3 length: 14 amino acids. V was trimmed by 2 bases and J by 8 bases, leaving 15 bases between them. In germline, CDR1 is SNHLY, CDR2 FYNNEI. This CDR3 is CASSEREGVFGYTF. The CDR3 region has the DNA TGTGCCAGCAGTGAACGCGAAGGAGTCTTCGGCTACACCTTC.

In DNA form, the CDR3 reads TGTGCCACCGGACAGGAACTCAATCAGCCCCAGCATTTT. Protein: CATGQELNQPQHF. The chain links TRBV2 to TRBJ1-5, with 7 bases matching TRBD1. Trimming removed 10 bases from V and 3 bases from J; junction bases left unmatched: 6. The CDR3 has 13 residues. Germline V gene lookup returns CDR1 SNHLY and CDR2 FYNNEI.

The chain uses TRBV20-1 and TRBJ2-3; 8 bases are shared with TRBD1. The V and J ends lost 3 bases and 4 bases, in that order; junction bases with no gene match: 6. This CDR3 is 14 amino acids long. CDR1 DFQATT and CDR2 SNEGSKA come from the germline V gene (reference sequence). The CDR3: CSASGQGAPDTQYF. The CDR3 DNA is TGCAGTGCTAGTGGTCAGGGGGCCCCAGATACGCAGTATTTT.

V usage is TRBV12-5 and J usage is TRBJ1-5, with TRBD1 identical over 8 bases. The CDR3 loop spans 15 amino acids. V shed 6 bases and J 2 bases; nucleotides not matched to a gene: 6. Germline V CDR1 and CDR2: LGHNT, FRNRAP. In nucleotides, the CDR3 is TGTGCTAGTGGAACAGGACAGGGTGGCAATCAGCCCCAGCATTTT. As protein: CASGTGQGGNQPQHF.

The chain uses TRBV15 and TRBJ2-3; the match to TRBD1 covers 10 bases. In germline, CDR1 is LNHNV, CDR2 YYDKDF (reference sequence). The ends lost 0 bases at V and 7 bases at J; junction bases unmatched: 13. The CDR3 runs 18 residues. CDR3 sequence (DNA): TGTGCCACCAGCAGAGATTTCCGCCCGGGACAGGGGAAGAATACGCAGTATTTT. Translating it yields CATSRDFRPGQGKNTQYF.

This chain links TRBV7-9 with TRBJ1-2, with TRBD1 matching over 8 bases. The length of the CDR3 is 14 residues. The V segment lost 5 bases and the J segment 7 bases; nucleotides outside the gene matches: 9. Germline assignment: CDR1 SEHNR and CDR2 FQNEAQ (reference sequence). The CDR3: CASSIKDRAGGYTF. The CDR3 nucleotides are TGTGCCAGCAGCATAAAGGACAGGGCTGGTGGCTACACCTTC. The variable domain in full, with the rest retrieved from reference TRBV7-9 and TRBJ1-2, is DTGVSQNPRHKITKRGQNVTFRCDPISEHNRLYWYRQTLGQGPEFLTYFQNEAQLEKSRLLSDRFSAERPKGSFSTLEIQRTEQGDSAMYLCASSIKDRAGGYTFGSGTRLTVV.

This chain joins TRBV29-1 and TRBJ2-7, with 8 bases matching TRBD1. This CDR3 is 14 amino acids long. J was trimmed by 5 bases and V by 6 bases; bases with no gene match: 12. CDR1 and CDR2 from the germline V gene are SQVTM and ANQGSEA. The CDR3, as DNA: TGCAGCGTACTATCCGGGACAGGACTGAACGAGCAGTACTTC. It yields the protein CSVLSGTGLNEQYF.

The chain has TRBV6-5 and TRBJ1-5; D unclear. V lost 4 bases and J lost 1, with 5 bases in between. In germline, CDR1 is MNHEY, CDR2 SVGAGI. The CDR3 has 13 residues. CDR3 sequence reads: CASSSQSNQPQHF. The CDR3 DNA reads as TGTGCCAGCAGTTCCCAAAGCAATCAGCCCCAGCATTTT.

A single count supports this clone. This sequence joins TRBV5-1 and TRBJ1-2, with D maybe TRBD1 (5 bases). The CDR3 sequence is 14 residues long. V lost 0 bases and J lost 5, with 11 bases in between. In germline, CDR1 is SGHRS, CDR2 YFSETQ. The CDR3 DNA reads as TGCGCCAGCAGCTTGGAGGGGATTTTGTATGGCTACACCTTC. This codes for CASSLEGILYGYTF.

This clone was detected a few times. This chain links TRBV13 with TRBJ2-3; TRBD2 is a possible D gene (6 bases). The germline V gene has CDR1 PRHDT and CDR2 FYEKMQ (reference sequence). CDR3 length: 16 amino acids. The V end lost 5 bases, the J end lost 0 bases, and 15 bases lay between the germline ends. This chain's CDR3 is CASSPRRSGSTDTQYF. Here the CDR3 DNA reads TGTGCCAGCAGCCCAAGGCGTAGCGGAAGCACAGATACGCAGTATTTT.

The chain carries TRBV19 and TRBJ2-3; 9 nucleotides agree with TRBD1. Germline CDR1 is LNHDA and CDR2 is SQIVND (reference sequence). The V gene end was trimmed by 5 bases and the J gene end by 4 bases; junction bases not matched to a gene: 7. The CDR3 runs to 15 residues. CDR3 coding DNA: TGTGCCAGTAGTTTGGGACAGGGAGGCCCAGATACGCAGTATTTT. Amino acid sequence: CASSLGQGGPDTQYF.

V and J are TRBV4-1 and TRBJ2-3; perhaps TRBD1 as D (5 bases). In germline, CDR1 is MGHRA, CDR2 YSYEKL. This CDR3 region has 15 residues. Trimming removed 0 bases at V and 4 bases at J, with 11 bases between. CDR3 in amino acids: CASSQERQSADTQYF. The CDR3 bases are TGCGCCAGCAGCCAAGAAAGACAGAGCGCAGATACGCAGTATTTT.

This clone was seen a single time. The chain couples TRBV11-1 to TRBJ1-3; 7 bases are a match to TRBD1. J was trimmed by 3 bases and V by 6 bases; bases with no gene match: 5. Per germline, CDR1 SGHAT and CDR2 FQDESV (reference sequence). This CDR3 contains 14 residues. The CDR3 is CASRRDSVGNTIYF. In nucleotides, the CDR3 is TGTGCCAGCAGACGGGACAGCGTTGGAAACACCATATATTTT.

V is TRBV19 and J is TRBJ2-3, with TRBD2 matching over 9 bases. CDR3 length: 15 residues. V lost 3 bases, J lost 1 base, and 2 bases stayed unmatched. CDR1 and CDR2 from the germline V gene are LNHDA and SQIVND (reference sequence). CDR3 nucleotide sequence: TGTGCCAGTAGTATCCGGACTAGCGGCACAGATACGCAGTATTTT. It is translated as CASSIRTSGTDTQYF.

This clone was found once. The V gene is TRBV6-5, the J gene TRBJ1-2, with a possible D match to TRBD1 (6 bases). V was trimmed by 6 bases and J by 4 bases, leaving 18 bases between them. Germline V gives CDR1 MNHEY, CDR2 SVGAGI. This CDR3 region has 15 residues. CDR3 in amino acids: CASRTGTWGPYGYTF. CDR3 nucleotide sequence: TGTGCCAGCAGGACCGGGACATGGGGCCCCTATGGCTACACCTTC.

V usage is TRBV7-2 and J usage is TRBJ2-5, with 9 bases lining up with TRBD2. V dropped 1 base and J dropped 4; count of bases not matched to a gene: 10. The germline V gene encodes CDR1 SGHTA and CDR2 FQGNSA. This CDR3 region has 17 residues. The CDR3 sequence is CASSLGTAGGYGETQYF. The CDR3 nucleotides read TGTGCCAGCAGCTTAGGAACGGCGGGAGGGTATGGAGAGACCCAGTACTTC.

The chain has TRBV6-5 and TRBJ1-1; D possibly corresponds to TRBD1 (6 bases). V gave up 6 bases and J gave up 5 bases, with 13 bases separating them. CDR3 length: 13 residues. In germline, CDR1 is MNHEY, CDR2 SVGAGI. CDR3 sequence reads: CASRDSSVTEAFF. In DNA form, the CDR3 reads TGTGCCAGCAGGGACAGCTCGGTGACTGAAGCTTTCTTT.

The rearrangement joins TRBV3-1 (or the pseudogene TRBV3-2) to TRBJ1-1; TRBD1 matches at 7 bases. The CDR3 is made up of 15 amino acids. The J segment lost 1 base and the V segment lost 4 bases, leaving 6 bases of the junction unmatched. Germline values: CDR1 LGHDT, CDR2 YNNKEL (reference sequence). The CDR3 bases are TGTGCCAGCAGCCGTACCGGGACAGCGAACACTGAAGCTTTCTTT. This encodes CASSRTGTANTEAFF.

The genes are TRBV7-9 and TRBJ2-1; D is perhaps TRBD2 (6 bases). The germline V and J ends were trimmed by 2 bases and 5 bases, with 13 bases remaining between them. The CDR3 totals 15 residues. Germline V CDR1 and CDR2: SEHNR, FQNEAQ (reference sequence). CDR3 sequence reads: CASSLISSADNEQFF. The CDR3 DNA follows: TGTGCCAGCAGCTTAATCTCTAGCGCCGACAATGAGCAGTTCTTC.

This clone appeared once. V is TRBV4-1 and J is TRBJ2-1; 8 bases line up with TRBD1. The germline CDR1 and CDR2 sequences are MGHRA and YSYEKL. The V gene end was trimmed by 3 bases and the J gene end by 7 bases; junction bases not matched to a gene: 8. CDR3 size: 15 residues. CDR3 coding DNA: TGCGCCAGCAGCCAGGCGGACAGGGTGTGGAATGAGCAGTTCTTC. It codes for CASSQADRVWNEQFF.